Presented here are 18 T cell receptor beta chains from one specimen sequenced in a study of blood T cell repertoires in COVID-19. Assay: immunoSEQ multiplex PCR; the TCRdb copy retains only in-frame clones and omits some. The sample contains some 190,000 clones, 70% to 90% of which appear only once. Sequenced: peripheral blood. The receptors were sampled from a woman of 80 years or more with acute or convalescent COVID-19.

The V and J genes are TRBV6-2 or TRBV6-3 and TRBJ2-2; 11 bases map to TRBD2. Germline V gene data show CDR1 as MNHEY and CDR2 as SVGEGT. V gave up 1 base and J gave up 5 bases; unmatched junction bases: 12. The CDR3 totals 19 residues. The CDR3 nucleotides are TGTGCCAGCAGTTACTTTTCTCTACTAGCGGGAGACAGGACCGGGGAGCTGTTTTTT. Translated, it gives CASSYFSLLAGDRTGELFF.

The chain couples TRBV28 to TRBJ2-5; D possibly matches TRBD1 or TRBD2 (10 bases each). Trimming took off 5 bases at V and 4 bases at J, with 32 bases between the two ends. The CDR3 totals 20 residues. Germline V CDR1 and CDR2: MDHEN, SYDVKM. CDR3 DNA sequence: TGTGCCAGCAGTCGACTCCGGGGGGACAGGGGAAGCGGGAGGGGAGAGACCCAGTACTTC. This encodes CASSRLRGDRGSGRGETQYF.

This chain joins TRBV6-5 and TRBJ2-5, with 7 nucleotides matching TRBD1. The V gene end was trimmed by 6 bases and the J gene end by 3 bases; junction bases not matched to a gene: 4. Germline-derived CDR1 and CDR2 are MNHEY and SVGAGI. CDR3 length equals 13 residues. This CDR3 reads CASRKTGKETQYF. CDR3 nucleotide sequence: TGTGCCAGCAGGAAGACAGGGAAAGAGACCCAGTACTTC.

The chain recombines TRBV12-3 or TRBV12-4 with TRBJ1-5; D remains unclear. The CDR3 totals 13 residues. Trimming removed 8 bases at V and 5 bases at J, with 13 bases between. The CDR3: CASAPREDQPQHF. In DNA, the CDR3 is TGTGCCAGCGCTCCGAGGGAGGATCAGCCCCAGCATTTT.

The genes are TRBV29-1 and TRBJ2-3; D gene uncertain. This CDR3 contains 13 residues. Germline V gene lookup returns CDR1 SQVTM and CDR2 ANQGSEA. Trimming left V 4 bases short and J 0 bases short, with 8 bases between. In nucleotides, the CDR3 is TGCAGCGTTGCCGTCAGAAGCACAGATACGCAGTATTTT. Protein sequence: CSVAVRSTDTQYF.

The V and J genes are TRBV6-5 and TRBJ2-7, with 7 bases that match TRBD1. Germline CDR1 MNHEY, CDR2 SVGAGI. J gave up 2 bases and V 7 bases, and 8 bases lay outside the gene matches. This CDR3 is 14 amino acids long. The CDR3 coding sequence is TGTGCCAGCAACTCAAGGACAGGACCCTACGAGCAGTACTTC. It is translated as CASNSRTGPYEQYF.

This rearrangement joins TRBV4-2 to TRBJ2-7, with 8 bases lining up with TRBD2. The CDR3 is 17 amino acids. The germline V gene encodes CDR1 LGHNA and CDR2 YNFKEQ. V trimming: 1 base; J trimming: 0 bases; junction bases outside the gene matches: 8. DNA of the CDR3: TGTGCCAGCAGCCAAGGGATAGCGGGATCGAGCTCCTACGAGCAGTACTTC. Its protein product is CASSQGIAGSSSYEQYF.

The V and J genes are TRBV18 and TRBJ2-1; TRBD1 is a possible D gene (6 bases). V shed 3 bases and J shed 8 bases, with 14 bases lying between them. The CDR3 loop spans 14 amino acids. CDR1 and CDR2 (germline): KGHSH, LQKENI. The CDR3 DNA is TGTGCCAGCTCACCTCGAACAGGGTTGGATGAGCAGTTCTTC. It encodes CASSPRTGLDEQFF.

This rearrangement joins TRBV6-5 to TRBJ2-1, with a weak D call TRBD1 (5 bases). The CDR3 covers 15 residues. Germline-derived CDR1 and CDR2 are MNHEY and SVGAGI. V was pared by 7 bases and J by 0 bases, with 13 bases between. The chain's CDR3 is CASNGGHNSYNEQFF. CDR3 sequence (DNA): TGTGCCAGCAACGGTGGACACAACTCCTACAATGAGCAGTTCTTC.

Turning to this clone: One junction end does not reproduce the germline sequence, and a read error may be involved. This chain joins TRBV6-1 and TRBJ1-2; D call uncertain. This CDR3 contains 11 residues. The germline V gene encodes CDR1 MNHNS and CDR2 SASEGT. The CDR3 region is CASSEVLDHGF. CDR3 nucleotide sequence: TGTGCCAGCAGTGAAGTTTTAGATCACGGCTTC.

The J gene is TRBJ1-3, the V gene TRBV28; tentatively, D is TRBD1 (6 bases). The V end lost 7 bases, the J end lost 2 bases, and 21 bases lay between the germline ends. This CDR3 is 17 amino acids long. Germline-derived CDR1 and CDR2 are MDHEN and SYDVKM. The CDR3 protein is CASTSTGTVYTGNTIYF. The CDR3 coding sequence is TGTGCCAGCACTTCAACAGGGACGGTATATACTGGAAACACCATATATTTT. The whole variable domain, remainder taken from reference TRBV28 and TRBJ1-3, is DVKVTQSSRYLVKRTGEKVFLECVQDMDHENMFWYRQDPGLGLRLIYFSYDVKMKEKGDIPEGYSVSREKKERFSLILESASTNQTSMYLCASTSTGTVYTGNTIYFGEGSWLTVV.

This clone occurred once. The chain is built from TRBV9 and TRBJ2-1; 10 nucleotides line up with TRBD2. Germline CDR1 SGDLS, CDR2 YYNGEE. The CDR3 is 16 amino acids. V lost 4 bases, J lost 8 bases, and 12 bases stayed unmatched. The CDR3, as DNA: TGTGCCAGCAGCACCTTTCGTAGCGGGGGGCACGATGAGCAGTTCTTC. Encoded protein: CASSTFRSGGHDEQFF.

The V and J genes are TRBV5-1 and TRBJ2-7, with 7 positions matching TRBD1. Germline values: CDR1 SGHRS, CDR2 YFSETQ. V was pared by 7 bases and J by 3 bases, with 10 bases of the junction left unmatched. There are 14 residues in the CDR3. For the CDR3, the DNA is TGCGCCAGCTCGAAGGGGACAGTGGTCTACGAGCAGTACTTC. Its protein product is CASSKGTVVYEQYF. The full variable domain, rest sourced from reference TRBV5-1 and TRBJ2-7, is KAGVTQTPRYLIKTRGQQVTLSCSPISGHRSVSWYQQTPGQGLQFLFEYFSETQRNKGNFPGRFSGRQFSNSRSEMNVSTLELGDSALYLCASSKGTVVYEQYFGPGTRLTVT.

The J gene is TRBJ2-7, the V gene TRBV11-3, with TRBD1 matching over 11 bases. V shed 5 bases, J shed 3 bases, and the junction held 3 bases outside the gene matches. Per germline, CDR1 SGHNT and CDR2 YENEEA. This CDR3 is 14 amino acids long. In DNA form, the CDR3 reads TGTGCCAGCAGCCCCGGGACAGGGGGCTACGAGCAGTACTTC. Translation gives CASSPGTGGYEQYF. The variable domain in full, with the rest retrieved from reference TRBV11-3 and TRBJ2-7, is EAGVVQSPRYKIIEKKQPVAFWCNPISGHNTLYWYLQNLGQGPELLIRYENEEAVDDSQLPKDRFSAERLKGVDSTLKIQPAELGDSAVYLCASSPGTGGYEQYFGPGTRLTVT.

The rearrangement links TRBV5-6 to TRBJ1-2; D ambiguous. The germline V gene has CDR1 SGHDT and CDR2 YYEEEE. With 4 bases removed from V and 7 bases from J, the gap between germline ends came to 14 bases. The CDR3 contains 13 residues. CDR3 sequence reads: CASSPIGVFGYTF. As DNA, the CDR3 is TGTGCCAGCAGCCCCATCGGGGTTTTTGGCTACACCTTC.

CDR3 sequence: CATRTGDQPQHF. CDR3 sequence (DNA): TGTGCCACGAGAACAGGTGATCAGCCCCAGCATTTT. The rearrangement links TRBV7-9 to TRBJ1-5, with D perhaps TRBD1 (5 bases). Trimming took 10 bases from V and 5 from J, leaving 12 bases between them. Germline values: CDR1 SEHNR, CDR2 FQNEAQ (reference sequence). CDR3 size: 12 residues.

This clone was counted between two and nine times. The V gene is TRBV3-1 (or the pseudogene TRBV3-2), the J gene TRBJ2-7; 10 bases line up with TRBD2. CDR3 length: 18 residues. The germline gives CDR1 LGHDT, CDR2 YNNKEL (reference sequence). The V and J ends lost 2 bases and 0 bases, in that order; junction bases with no gene match: 10. The CDR3: CASSQLRTSGSSSYEQYF. CDR3 sequence (DNA): TGTGCCAGCAGCCAACTAAGGACTAGCGGATCTAGCTCCTACGAGCAGTACTTC.

This chain uses TRBV7-2 with TRBJ1-1; 7 bases match TRBD1. The CDR3 contains 14 residues. With V trimmed by 4 bases and J by 4 bases, 6 bases remained unmatched. Germline V gene sequence: CDR1 SGHTA, CDR2 FQGNSA. CDR3 coding DNA: TGTGCCAGCAGCTCTCAGGGGGTGGGCACTGAAGCTTTCTTT. Amino acid sequence: CASSSQGVGTEAFF.